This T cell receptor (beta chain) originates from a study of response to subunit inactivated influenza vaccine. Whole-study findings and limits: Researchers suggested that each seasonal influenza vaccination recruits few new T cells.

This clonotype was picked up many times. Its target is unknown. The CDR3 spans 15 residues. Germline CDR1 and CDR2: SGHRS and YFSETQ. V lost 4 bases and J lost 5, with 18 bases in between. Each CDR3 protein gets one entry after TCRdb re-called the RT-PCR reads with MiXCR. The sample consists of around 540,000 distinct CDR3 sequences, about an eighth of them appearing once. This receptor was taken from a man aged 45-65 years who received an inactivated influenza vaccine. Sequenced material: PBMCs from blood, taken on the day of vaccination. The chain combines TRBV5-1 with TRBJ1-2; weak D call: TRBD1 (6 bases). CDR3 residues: CASSPTGGTPYGYTF. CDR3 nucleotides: TGCGCCAGCAGCCCGACGGGGGGGACACCGTATGGCTACACCTTC. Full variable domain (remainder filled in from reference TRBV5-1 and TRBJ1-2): KAGVTQTPRYLIKTRGQQVTLSCSPISGHRSVSWYQQTPGQGLQFLFEYFSETQRNKGNFPGRFSGRQFSNSRSEMNVSTLELGDSALYLCASSPTGGTPYGYTFGSGTRLTVV.